Below, 27 T cell receptor beta chains from the same sample are listed, as sequenced in a study of cytomegalovirus exposure and HLA in healthy donors. Vbeta (60) and Jbeta (13) primers were used in the PCR. The method was immunoSEQ multiplex PCR; TCRdb's version includes in-frame clones alone and lacks a portion of them. The repertoire consists of roughly 290,000 clones, with 80% occurring once and the leading ten covering about 0.3%. Sequenced input: PBMCs. The receptors were gathered from a girl aged 2-9 years in good health and CMV-seronegative.

The chain uses TRBV9 and TRBJ2-3; 13 nucleotides match TRBD2. This CDR3 is 18 amino acids long. Germline V gene lookup returns CDR1 SGDLS and CDR2 YYNGEE. V was pared by 1 base and J by 1 base, with 6 bases of the junction left unmatched. CDR3 amino acids: CASSVKELAGGRTDTQYF. DNA of the CDR3: TGTGCCAGCAGCGTAAAGGAACTAGCGGGGGGGCGCACAGATACGCAGTATTTT.

This clone appeared once. The chain combines TRBV5-6 with TRBJ1-6; D may be TRBD1 (5 bases). V was clipped by 3 bases and J by 4 bases, with 11 bases between them. The CDR3 consists of 15 residues. CDR1 and CDR2 (germline): SGHDT, YYEEEE. The CDR3 sequence is CASSSWTPYNSPLHF. The CDR3 nucleotides read TGTGCCAGCAGCTCCTGGACACCGTATAATTCACCCCTCCACTTT.

V is TRBV2 and J is TRBJ1-4; tentatively, D is TRBD1 (5 bases). The CDR3 has 16 residues. CDR1 is SNHLY and CDR2 is FYNNEI in the germline V gene. V lost 3 bases and J 4 bases, leaving 15 bases between the germline ends. In nucleotides, the CDR3 is TGTGCCAGCAGTGATCCCGGGGGTACCAGTAATGAAAAACTGTTTTTT. It codes for CASSDPGGTSNEKLFF.

The sample holds one count of this clone. This chain links TRBV9 with TRBJ2-3; 8 bases are shared with TRBD2. The germline gives CDR1 SGDLS, CDR2 YYNGEE. This CDR3 has 15 amino acids. V gave up 5 bases and J gave up 0 bases; unmatched junction bases: 5. As DNA, the CDR3 is TGTGCCAGCAGAGGAGCGGGGGATAGCACAGATACGCAGTATTTT. It yields the protein CASRGAGDSTDTQYF.

This chain uses TRBV4-1 with TRBJ2-1; D is possibly TRBD1 (5 bases). The CDR3 is 14 amino acids. From germline, CDR1 is MGHRA and CDR2 YSYEKL. V lost 1 base and J lost 12, with 16 bases in between. CDR3 DNA sequence: TGCGCCAGCAGCCAAGCAGAAGTGCAGGGAAGGCAGTTCTTC. Protein sequence: CASSQAEVQGRQFF.

Note on this clone: The sample has other DNA sequences that encode this CDR3 too. The chain combines TRBV14 with TRBJ1-3; D ambiguous. Germline-derived CDR1 and CDR2 are SGHDN and FVKESK. The length of the CDR3 is 14 residues. Trimming removed 2 bases at V and 0 bases at J, with 5 bases between. CDR3: CASSQTVSGNTIYF. The DNA for the CDR3 is TGTGCCAGCAGCCAAACGGTCTCTGGAAACACCATATATTTT.

The V and J genes are TRBV28 and TRBJ2-7; 11 bases fit TRBD2. The germline CDR1 and CDR2 sequences are MDHEN and SYDVKM. V dropped 6 bases and J dropped 6; count of bases not matched to a gene: 13. The length of the CDR3 is 16 residues. As DNA, the CDR3 is TGTGCCAGCAGCCAACGGGGACTAGCGGCCTTGCGCGAGCAGTACTTC. This encodes CASSQRGLAALREQYF.

The chain has TRBV10-2 and TRBJ2-7; perhaps TRBD1 as D (5 bases). CDR3 length: 13 amino acids. The germline gives CDR1 WSHSY, CDR2 SAAADI. V lost 8 bases to trimming and J lost 2 bases, with 13 bases between them. CDR3 residues: CASFADTTYEQYF. CDR3 sequence (DNA): TGCGCCAGCTTCGCGGACACGACCTACGAGCAGTACTTC.

V is TRBV7-9 and J is TRBJ1-1, with D unclear. V lost 5 bases and J 10 bases, leaving 17 bases between the germline ends. The CDR3 is made up of 13 amino acids. Looked up from germline, CDR1 is SEHNR and CDR2 is FQNEAQ (reference sequence). CDR3 sequence: CASSLRTLAGAFF. For the CDR3, the DNA is TGTGCCAGCAGCCTTCGCACCCTAGCTGGAGCTTTCTTT.

This clone was counted between two and nine times. The V call is TRBV27, the J call TRBJ2-7; 13 bases are shared with TRBD2. V shed 1 base and J 3 bases; nucleotides not matched to a gene: 12. Germline V gene data show CDR1 as MNHEY and CDR2 as SMNVEV (reference sequence). The CDR3 runs 19 residues. As DNA, the CDR3 is TGTGCCAGCAGTTTATACGGGACTAGCGGGACGGAGATCCTCTACGAGCAGTACTTC. It is translated as CASSLYGTSGTEILYEQYF.

The chain combines TRBV30 with TRBJ2-7; 8 nucleotides match TRBD1. This CDR3 has 14 amino acids. Trimming removed 5 bases from V and 1 base from J; junction bases left unmatched: 7. Germline V gene sequence: CDR1 GTSNPN, CDR2 SVGIG (reference sequence). CDR3 amino acids: CAWATGGTSYEQYF. The DNA for the CDR3 is TGTGCCTGGGCAACAGGGGGGACATCCTACGAGCAGTACTTC.

The rearrangement joins TRBV5-1 to TRBJ1-2; TRBD1 might be the D (5 bases). Germline values: CDR1 SGHRS, CDR2 YFSETQ. The length of the CDR3 is 13 residues. The V and J ends lost 2 bases and 7 bases respectively, with 12 bases between them. The CDR3 loop is CASSFTGTGGYTF. In nucleotides, the CDR3 is TGCGCCAGCAGCTTTACCGGGACTGGTGGCTACACCTTC.

The chain recombines TRBV19 with TRBJ2-5, with D possibly matching TRBD1 (7 bases). Trimming stripped 5 bases from V and 0 bases from J, with 16 bases between. Germline CDR1 LNHDA, CDR2 SQIVND (reference sequence). The CDR3 runs to 16 residues. The CDR3 DNA sequence: TGTGCCAGTAGTGCAGGGGGGTCCGGGTACCAAGAGACCCAGTACTTC. Its protein product is CASSAGGSGYQETQYF. Together with reference TRBV19 and TRBJ2-5, the CDR3 gives the full variable domain: DGGITQSPKYLFRKEGQNVTLSCEQNLNHDAMYWYRQDPGQGLRLIYYSQIVNDFQKGDIAEGYSVSREKKESFPLTVTSAQKNPTAFYLCASSAGGSGYQETQYFGPGTRLLVL.

This clone appeared a few times. The V gene is TRBV4-1, the J gene TRBJ2-7; 7 positions agree with TRBD1. The trim removed 2 bases at V and 2 bases at J, leaving 3 bases unmatched. This CDR3 is 14 amino acids long. In germline, CDR1 is MGHRA, CDR2 YSYEKL. The CDR3 spells CASSQQTGTYEQYF. In DNA form, the CDR3 reads TGCGCCAGCAGCCAACAGACAGGGACCTACGAGCAGTACTTC.

V gene TRBV7-9 combines with J gene TRBJ1-2; 9 positions agree with TRBD1. J lost 8 bases, V lost 5 bases, and 21 bases had no gene match. Germline CDR1 SEHNR, CDR2 FQNEAQ (reference sequence). The CDR3 is 18 amino acids. Written as DNA, the CDR3 is TGTGCCAGCAGCGCCCCGCTCGACAGGGGGAAAGCGTACTTGGGCTACACCTTC. Translation gives CASSAPLDRGKAYLGYTF.

The chain combines TRBV5-6 with TRBJ2-1; D not certain. Trimming took 0 bases from V and 7 from J, leaving 5 bases between them. Germline V gene data show CDR1 as SGHDT and CDR2 as YYEEEE. This CDR3 comprises 12 residues. CDR3 DNA sequence: TGTGCCAGCAGCTTGGTGAGTAATGAGCAGTTCTTC. This gives the protein CASSLVSNEQFF.

CDR3 nucleotides: TGTGCCAGCAGCTTGAGGCAGGGGGCGTGGGGGGCCAACGTCCTGACTTTC. This gives the protein CASSLRQGAWGANVLTF. This chain joins TRBV7-6 and TRBJ2-6; the match to TRBD1 covers 8 bases. CDR1 and CDR2 from the germline V gene are SGHVS and FNYEAQ. Trimming cost V 3 bases and J 4 bases; bases outside gene matches: 8. The CDR3 contains 17 residues.

V and J are TRBV28 and TRBJ2-5; D perhaps matches TRBD2 (5 bases). This CDR3 region has 13 residues. V was shortened by 6 bases and J by 4 bases, with 12 bases between the two germline ends. Germline CDR1 is MDHEN and CDR2 is SYDVKM. In nucleotides, the CDR3 is TGTGCCAGCAGACGCCAAAGCGGAGAGACCCAGTACTTC. Residues: CASRRQSGETQYF.

This clone has just one count. This chain links TRBV18 with TRBJ2-1; D not certain. The CDR3 runs 17 residues. Germline loops: CDR1 KGHSH, CDR2 LQKENI. Trimming took 0 bases from V and 0 from J, leaving 12 bases between them. In DNA form, the CDR3 reads TGTGCCAGCTCACCACCGCGTCCGACAAGCTCCTACAATGAGCAGTTCTTC. This gives the protein CASSPPRPTSSYNEQFF.

The genes are TRBV2 and TRBJ2-1, with 10 bases identical to TRBD2. Germline trimming cut 7 bases from V and 4 bases from J; bases unmatched to any gene: 7. The CDR3 covers 15 residues. Germline V gene lookup returns CDR1 SNHLY and CDR2 FYNNEI. Here the CDR3 reads CASIVAGGSYNEQFF. DNA for the CDR3: TGTGCCAGCATCGTAGCGGGAGGTAGTTACAATGAGCAGTTCTTC.

The gene calls are TRBV28 and TRBJ1-5; D might be TRBD1 (5 bases). The germline V and J ends were trimmed by 3 bases and 6 bases, with 24 bases remaining between them. CDR1 and CDR2 from the germline V gene are MDHEN and SYDVKM. This CDR3 contains 18 residues. The CDR3 DNA reads TGTGCCAGCAGTTTGGATCATTGGGCGCGCAGGCAGGGTCAGCCCCAGCATTTT. It specifies CASSLDHWARRQGQPQHF. Full variable domain (remainder filled in from reference TRBV28 and TRBJ1-5): DVKVTQSSRYLVKRTGEKVFLECVQDMDHENMFWYRQDPGLGLRLIYFSYDVKMKEKGDIPEGYSVSREKKERFSLILESASTNQTSMYLCASSLDHWARRQGQPQHFGDGTRLSIL.

The gene calls are TRBV5-4 and TRBJ2-1; D ambiguous. Looked up from germline, CDR1 is SGHNT and CDR2 is YYREEE (reference sequence). The ends were cut back, 0 bases at V and 9 bases at J, with 10 bases in the middle. This CDR3 contains 13 residues. The CDR3 bases are TGTGCCAGCAGCTTGGGTCCCGGTGGTGAGCAGTTCTTC. Protein: CASSLGPGGEQFF.

The V gene is TRBV19, the J gene TRBJ2-1, with TRBD2 matching 7 bases. CDR1 and CDR2 (germline): LNHDA, SQIVND (reference sequence). V trimming: 4 bases; J trimming: 8 bases; junction bases outside the gene matches: 5. This CDR3 is built from 13 residues. CDR3 sequence: CASSRLAIDEQFF. Written as DNA, the CDR3 is TGTGCCAGTAGTAGACTAGCTATAGATGAGCAGTTCTTC.

The V gene is TRBV2, the J gene TRBJ1-6; D perhaps matches TRBD1 (6 bases). The germline V gene has CDR1 SNHLY and CDR2 FYNNEI. The CDR3 totals 14 residues. V lost 7 bases and J lost 10, with 17 bases in between. DNA of the CDR3: TGTGCCAGCATGGCCCAGGGGACGCGATCACCCCTCCACTTT. Protein product: CASMAQGTRSPLHF. Together with reference TRBV2 and TRBJ1-6, the CDR3 gives the full variable domain: EPEVTQTPSHQVTQMGQEVILRCVPISNHLYFYWYRQILGQKVEFLVSFYNNEISEKSEIFDDQFSVERPDGSNFTLKIRSTKLEDSAMYFCASMAQGTRSPLHFGNGTRLTVT.

This clone was observed a few times. The gene calls are TRBV6-5 and TRBJ2-5; D is uncertain. Germline V CDR1 and CDR2: MNHEY, SVGAGI. This CDR3 has 14 residues. V shed 4 bases and J shed 7 bases, with 16 bases lying between them. The CDR3 loop is CASSSTEAVGTQYF. The CDR3 DNA reads TGTGCCAGCAGTTCGACTGAAGCCGTGGGGACCCAGTACTTC.

The rearrangement joins TRBV11-1 to TRBJ2-3, with 8 bases lining up with TRBD1. V dropped 5 bases and J dropped 7; count of bases not matched to a gene: 17. Germline V gene lookup returns CDR1 SGHAT and CDR2 FQDESV (reference sequence). The CDR3 has 17 residues. CDR3 DNA: TGTGCCAGCAGCCCCTATTCGACAGGGGATGTTATTTATACGCAGTATTTT. Translation: CASSPYSTGDVIYTQYF.

This clone showed up just a few times. This chain joins TRBV6-6 and TRBJ2-7, with 7 bases fitting TRBD2. This CDR3 has 13 amino acids. Germline-derived CDR1 and CDR2 are MNHNY and SVGAGI (reference sequence). The junction had 3 bases not matched to a gene; V was cut back by 7 bases and J by 0 bases. This CDR3 reads CASTGGFSYEQYF. The CDR3 bases are TGTGCCAGCACCGGGGGGTTCTCCTACGAGCAGTACTTC.